The 19 T cell receptor beta chains below were found in one sample sequenced in a study of sequential checkpoint blockade in melanoma. As to treatment: randomized to nivolumab then ipilimumab (arm A) or the reverse (arm B). Only in-frame clones appear in the TCRdb table, and some are missing; sequencing was by immunoSEQ multiplex PCR. This sample has approximately 23,000 clones; roughly 80% occur once, and the top ten carry more than 25%. The sample was CD8+ T cells sorted from blood (inferred from file names), taken from a patient given nivolumab and ipilimumab in sequence. These receptors were obtained from a human donor with melanoma.

The chain has TRBV27 and TRBJ1-2; the D gene is possibly TRBD1 (5 bases). Germline V gives CDR1 MNHEY, CDR2 SMNVEV (reference sequence). V was pared by 2 bases and J by 8 bases, with 9 bases between. The length of the CDR3 is 12 residues. The DNA of the CDR3 is TGTGCCAGCAGTTTAGGGGGGTCCGGCTACACCTTC. As protein: CASSLGGSGYTF.

This CDR3 is CASSSGGVAGRYNEQFF. In nucleotides, the CDR3 is TGTGCCAGCAGTTCCGGGGGGGTAGCGGGGCGCTACAATGAGCAGTTCTTC. The V call is TRBV5-6, the J call TRBJ2-1, with 8 bases aligning to TRBD2. The CDR3 spans 17 residues. V gave up 5 bases and J gave up 3 bases; unmatched junction bases: 13. The germline CDR1 and CDR2 sequences are SGHDT and YYEEEE. The full variable domain, completed using reference TRBV5-6 and TRBJ2-1, is DAGVTQSPTHLIKTRGQQVTLRCSPKSGHDTVSWYQQALGQGPQFIFQYYEEEERQRGNFPDRFSGHQFPNYSSELNVNALLLGDSALYLCASSSGGVAGRYNEQFFGPGTRLTVL.

The chain recombines TRBV7-6 with TRBJ2-7; 7 bases are a match to TRBD2. The J segment lost 3 bases and the V segment lost 1 base, leaving 3 bases of the junction unmatched. The CDR3 consists of 14 residues. Germline V gene sequence: CDR1 SGHVS, CDR2 FNYEAQ. CDR3 nucleotide sequence: TGTGCCAGCAGCTTAGGGGGGGGTGGCTACGAGCAGTACTTC. Its protein is CASSLGGGGYEQYF.

This rearrangement joins TRBV28 to TRBJ2-1; D remains ambiguous. V shed 4 bases and J shed 3 bases, with 16 bases lying between them. Germline CDR1 MDHEN, CDR2 SYDVKM. The CDR3 loop spans 16 amino acids. CDR3 sequence: CASSSFVKTGYNEQFF. DNA for the CDR3: TGTGCCAGCAGTTCATTCGTCAAGACGGGCTACAATGAGCAGTTCTTC.

On this clone: The same CDR3 arises from other DNA sequences in this sample as well. The chain has TRBV27 and TRBJ2-5; 7 bases are shared with TRBD1. Trimming cost V 4 bases and J 5 bases; bases outside gene matches: 7. The CDR3 consists of 14 residues. CDR1 is MNHEY and CDR2 is SMNVEV in the germline V gene (reference sequence). CDR3 loop: CASSSRQGQETQYF. The CDR3 DNA sequence: TGTGCCAGCAGTTCCCGACAGGGCCAGGAGACCCAGTACTTC.

The chain employs TRBV25-1 and TRBJ1-6; D is undetermined. Germline V gene data show CDR1 as MGHDK and CDR2 as SYGVNS. Deletions cut 5 bases from V and 1 base from J, with 9 bases between. There are 15 residues in the CDR3. In DNA, the CDR3 is TGTGCCAGCAGTAGAGGGATTTCCTATAATTCACCCCTCCACTTT. This translates into CASSRGISYNSPLHF.

The rearrangement uses TRBV27 and TRBJ2-1, with D unclear. This CDR3 spans 14 amino acids. Between the trimmed V and J ends, which lost 5 bases and 7 bases, there was a span of 15 bases. Germline V gene lookup returns CDR1 MNHEY and CDR2 SMNVEV (reference sequence). Here the CDR3 reads CASSRSRSLNEQFF. The DNA of the CDR3 is TGTGCCAGCAGTCGCTCCCGGAGCCTGAATGAGCAGTTCTTC.

This chain uses TRBV28 with TRBJ2-4; possibly TRBD1 for D (7 bases). Germline assignment: CDR1 MDHEN and CDR2 SYDVKM. The V gene lost 6 bases and the J gene lost 7 bases, with 22 bases spanning the gap. This CDR3 comprises 16 residues. The CDR3 nucleotides read TGTGCCAGCAGCCAGGGGGGCAGGGGTTTCGAGAACATTCAGTACTTC. Translated, it gives CASSQGGRGFENIQYF.

The genes are TRBV7-9 and TRBJ1-2; 8 positions match TRBD1. J gave up 5 bases and V 1 base, and 6 bases lay outside the gene matches. Germline V CDR1 and CDR2: SEHNR, FQNEAQ (reference sequence). This CDR3 is 15 amino acids long. For the CDR3, the DNA is TGTGCCAGCAGCTTAGGGACAGGGAATAGGTATGGCTACACCTTC. It specifies CASSLGTGNRYGYTF.

The rearrangement uses TRBV7-9 and TRBJ2-5; D may be TRBD1 (6 bases). V was cut by 5 bases and J by 5 bases, with 18 bases left in between. The CDR3 spans 15 residues. Germline CDR1 is SEHNR and CDR2 is FQNEAQ (reference sequence). The CDR3 coding sequence is TGTGCCAGCAGCCCGCCAGGGGACCCCAAGGAGACCCAGTACTTC. It encodes CASSPPGDPKETQYF. Complete variable domain (other parts from reference TRBV7-9 and TRBJ2-5): DTGVSQNPRHKITKRGQNVTFRCDPISEHNRLYWYRQTLGQGPEFLTYFQNEAQLEKSRLLSDRFSAERPKGSFSTLEIQRTEQGDSAMYLCASSPPGDPKETQYFGPGTRLLVL.

This chain links TRBV28 with TRBJ1-1; unclear D gene. The CDR3 runs to 15 residues. The germline V gene encodes CDR1 MDHEN and CDR2 SYDVKM. Trimming took off 6 bases at V and 5 bases at J, with 19 bases between the two ends. The DNA of the CDR3 is TGTGCCAGCAGGCAACGCGGGGAAGGTCGGACTGAAGCTTTCTTT. This sequence encodes CASRQRGEGRTEAFF.

J is TRBJ2-2 and V is TRBV12-1; whether TRBD2, the table's D call, matches the DNA was not checked. TRBV12-1 is described as a pseudogene. CDR3 size: 17 residues. The chain's CDR3 is CASSAQKREVYTGELFF. The CDR3 nucleotides are TGTGCCAGCAGCGCTCAAAAGCGGGAGGTATACACCGGGGAGCTGTTTTTT.

The CDR3 bases are TGCGCCAGCAGGGGCACAGGGCCCGTAACCGGGGAGCTGTTTTTT. Amino acid sequence: CASRGTGPVTGELFF. The genes are TRBV10-2 and TRBJ2-2, with a tentative D call TRBD1 (6 bases). Germline V gene data show CDR1 as WSHSY and CDR2 as SAAADI. The CDR3 runs 15 residues. The V gene lost 6 bases and the J gene lost 5 bases, with 16 bases spanning the gap.

In this sample, this clone turned up once. V is TRBV28 and J is TRBJ2-2; 8 bases line up with TRBD2. V dropped 7 bases and J dropped 7; count of bases not matched to a gene: 11. CDR3 length equals 15 residues. The germline V gene encodes CDR1 MDHEN and CDR2 SYDVKM. DNA of the CDR3: TGTGCCAGCACACGTGCGGGGGGCGAAGGCGGGGAGCTGTTTTTT. Amino acids: CASTRAGGEGGELFF.

The rearrangement uses TRBV7-2 and TRBJ2-2, with TRBD2 as a possible D gene (6 bases). V was trimmed by 3 bases and J by 4 bases, leaving 9 bases between them. CDR1 is SGHTA and CDR2 is FQGNSA in the germline V gene. CDR3 size: 14 residues. The CDR3 reads CASSLGGITGELFF. Written as DNA, the CDR3 is TGTGCCAGCAGCTTGGGAGGAATCACCGGGGAGCTGTTTTTT.

J is TRBJ1-2 and V is TRBV5-4; D remains ambiguous. Germline V gene lookup returns CDR1 SGHNT and CDR2 YYREEE (reference sequence). The CDR3 loop spans 14 amino acids. Trimming left V 1 base short and J 4 bases short, with 11 bases between. The CDR3, as DNA: TGTGCCAGCAGCTTGAGCGGGCCATTCTATGGCTACACCTTC. Protein sequence: CASSLSGPFYGYTF.

The gene calls are TRBV4-3 and TRBJ2-7; 9 nucleotides align to TRBD1. Germline V gives CDR1 LGHNA, CDR2 YSLEER. V was clipped by 2 bases and J by 5 bases; unmatched bases: 13. CDR3 length equals 17 residues. For the CDR3, the DNA is TGCGCCAGCAGCCAATCTAAAGCCGGGACAGGGATCCACGAGCAGTACTTC. Encoded protein: CASSQSKAGTGIHEQYF.

V is TRBV27 and J is TRBJ2-2, with 9 bases that match TRBD1. The trim removed 3 bases at V and 6 bases at J, leaving 11 bases unmatched. Germline V gene data show CDR1 as MNHEY and CDR2 as SMNVEV (reference sequence). This CDR3 spans 17 amino acids. Written as DNA, the CDR3 is TGTGCCAGCAGTTTCTCCTCCGGGACAGGGTACTCCGGGGAGCTGTTTTTT. Translation: CASSFSSGTGYSGELFF.

The sample holds a few counts of this clone. The J gene is TRBJ1-5, the V gene TRBV10-3; TRBD1 is a possible D gene (5 bases). The CDR3 has 15 amino acids. V was shortened by 7 bases and J by 4 bases, with 17 bases between the two germline ends. Germline V gene sequence: CDR1 ENHRY, CDR2 SYGVKD. The CDR3 DNA is TGTGCCATCATGGAGGCACTCGGGGGAAATCAGCCCCAGCATTTT. Translating gives CAIMEALGGNQPQHF.